Below, one T cell receptor (beta chain) is given with its context. Compared with germline, one end of the junction differs, possibly owing to a read error. It was with a sample-barcoded 5' primer and a J-beta primer mix that a second PCR of roughly 7 to 12 cycles was run. TCRdb passed the 5' RACE reads through MiXCR, listing each CDR3 protein once. In the table there are 1.5 million to 2 million distinct CDR3 sequences, under 30% of which are singletons. Samples each had at least 6 micrograms of total RNA extracted. The sample belongs to a study of blood T cells in healthy people across ages. The CDR3 totals 15 residues. Germline V gene lookup returns CDR1 MNHEY and CDR2 SVGEGT.

This receptor was obtained from a woman in her thirties in good health. The sequenced material came from blood. This chain connects TRBV6-2 or TRBV6-3 to TRBJ1-5; D is unresolved. The CDR3 DNA follows: TGTGCCAGCAGTTACCTCGGGAGTAGCGATCAGCCCCAGCATTTT. Its protein is CASSYLGSSDQPQHF.